This TCR beta chain was retrieved from a study of vaccination and CD4 T cells after COVID-19 (dated by TCRdb to between 2021 and 2024). Concerning the study at large: SARS-CoV-2 positivity had been established in the convalescent patients by nasal swab PCR, and mild disease was recorded in several of these patients and severe disease in one. The cultures were stimulated with overlapping spike peptide pools from SARS-CoV-2 and from the common cold coronaviruses HCoV-NL63, HCoV-OC43 and HCoV-229E. Post-COVID blood samples from convalescent patients were collected a median of around 100 days after diagnosis, with a range of 35 to 161 days. Six males and four females were included in the convalescent cohort, with two Hispanic individuals, seven Caucasians, two Asians and one multiracial person represented. In ten to eleven COVID-19 convalescent patients and a handful of infection-naive healthy vaccine recipients, the spike-specific CD4+ TCR repertoire before mRNA vaccination was compared with the repertoire after mRNA vaccination. Post-vaccine blood samples were taken a median of approximately 76 days after the second vaccine dose, with a range of roughly 14 to 250 days. Control cultures received a CEFX viral epitope pool as the positive control, an HIV-1 Nef peptide pool as the negative control, or no peptide. Two doses of either the Pfizer-BioNTech BNT162b2 vaccine (n=8) or the Moderna mRNA-1273 vaccine (n=2) were administered to participants.

General conclusions and limits of the study: The median number of SARS-CoV-2-reactive clonotypes rose from 20 to 25 after infection to roughly 38 after vaccination, but the change was not significant. Nearly all vaccine-specific clones in convalescent patients (304 of 307) were mono-reactive for SARS-CoV-2 spike rather than cross-reactive with common cold coronaviruses. Among convalescent patients, a median roughly 90% of the SARS-CoV-2-reactive clones seen after vaccination appeared only after vaccination, which suggests priming specific to the vaccine. The study included relatively few convalescent patients and did not analyze early timepoints after natural infection.

Library prep was done by PCR. At the Johns Hopkins FTIC core, DNA from the cultured CD4+ T cells underwent TCR sequencing with the Oncomine TCR Beta short-read assay. Genomic DNA was extracted from the cultured CD4+ T cells with the QIAamp micro DNA kit. The Oncomine TCR Beta libraries from cultured CD4+ T cells were pooled using unique dual indexes and then sequenced on an Illumina iSeq 100. The authors processed their data as follows. Non-productive sequences were removed, and CDR3s that did not start with C, did not end with F or W, or were shorter than 7 amino acids were discarded. Antigen-specific clonotypes were identified with the MANAFEST web application by comparing peptide-stimulated wells with reference and other culture wells. An FDR below 0.05, an odds ratio above 5, and a productive frequency above 0.1% in at least two of three replicate wells were required for clones to be considered positive. A clonotype was classed as cross-reactive if the clonotype showed significant expansion both in SARS-CoV-2 spike wells and in at least one common cold coronavirus spike condition. CDR3 homology was assessed with Levenshtein distances (stringdist) and unrooted phylogenetic trees (ape) in R version 3.6.1. TCRdb redid the processing of the public reads, applying fastp at Q25 and MiXCR, and retained in-frame beta chains. Identical CDR3 proteins give one entry, which carries the most common genes and DNA. TCRdb, not the authors, supplied the V and J calls. Recorded for this sample are just under 8,500 distinct CDR3 sequences; 55% to 75% of them occurred a single time. The ten most abundant clones make up approximately 40% of the sample.

The germline V gene encodes CDR1 GTSNPN and CDR2 SVGIG (reference sequence). V is clipped by 2 bases and J by 4 bases, and the sequence between their germline boundaries is 9 bases long. The CDR3 numbers 13 residues from cysteine through phenylalanine. Just the 39-base CDR3 DNA is kept, in frame starting at base 1. Turning to this clonotype: Its target antigen remains unknown. Per-nucleotide qualities are absent, and no much larger clonotype sits a single base away.

The sample's treatment or condition label is to be understood as: roughly 10-day PBMC culture with coronavirus spike peptide pools or control peptides (ViraFEST assay). The ViraFEST assay, used in the study, expanded antigen-specific T cells with peptide pools and then identified the expanded clonotypes through TCR sequencing. The convalescent patients' positive SARS-CoV-2 PCR tests fell between March and December 2020, which was before the Alpha, Beta and Delta variants emerged in the United States. About 2 million PBMCs per well were cultured in IMDM with roughly 4.8% human AB serum and 8 to 10 IU/ml IL-2, plus 10 ug/ml peptide pools. Half of the culture medium was replaced with fresh IL-2-containing medium on days 3 and 7. CD4+ T cells were isolated after approximately ten days of culture through negative selection using the EasySep CD4+ T cell isolation kit. Ficoll-Paque Plus gradient centrifugation was used to isolate PBMCs from whole blood, and the isolated PBMCs were then either used fresh or cryopreserved at -140C. In general, triplicate wells were set up for every culture condition.

The sequence was obtained from a human donor who had recovered from COVID-19. The sequencing input was CD4+ T cells from blood, cultured in vitro. This receptor chain uses TRBV30 and TRBJ1-5; the D segment could be TRBD1, given 6 matching bases. The sequenced DNA: TGTGCCTGGAGTTCACAGGGAAATCAGCCCCAGCATTTT. Translated, this is CAWSSQGNQPQHF.